Listed below are T cell receptor beta chains from one sample, sequenced in a study of beta chain features in type 1 diabetes. Profiled with immunoSEQ multiplex PCR; TCRdb holds only in-frame clones, not every one. The table has 900,000 or so clones, 15% to 20% seen once; the top ten hold 0.02% to 0.025%. Material: naive CD4+ T cells from blood. The source is a woman aged 18-29 years in good health. Each CDR3 is given with its conserved first and last residue. A D gene is named only where the DNA matches it firmly.

TRBV15,TRBJ2-1,TRBD2,CATSKERLAGTEQFF
TRBV7-9,TRBJ2-2,.,CASSLGADINTGELFF
TRBV15,TRBJ2-1,TRBD1,CATSSDRARGGEQFF
TRBV15,TRBJ2-1,TRBD2,CATSGLAGEGGVSYNEQFF
TRBV7-2,TRBJ2-3,.,CASSQDSVPDTQYF
TRBV29-1,TRBJ2-5,.,CSARKGDQRAQYF
TRBV5-4,TRBJ2-6,.,CASRKLQGANVLTF
TRBV6-1,TRBJ2-3,.,CASSGPRLVWSTDTQYF
TRBV28,TRBJ1-3,TRBD1,CASSLLGTGFGNTIYF
TRBV19,TRBJ2-1,TRBD2,CASSRGGINEQFF
TRBV6-5,TRBJ1-3,.,CASKWAPSGNTIYF
TRBV29-1,TRBJ2-1,TRBD2,CSVVYGRANNEQFF
TRBV7-9,TRBJ2-5,TRBD1,CASSSRTGGSETQYF
TRBV7-3,TRBJ2-3,.,CASSLTGGSDTQYF
TRBV9,TRBJ2-7,.,CASSRDNAYEQYF
TRBV4-3,TRBJ2-1,TRBD2,CASSPILAGVYEQFF
TRBV27,TRBJ2-1,.,CASSSLAVSSYNEQFF